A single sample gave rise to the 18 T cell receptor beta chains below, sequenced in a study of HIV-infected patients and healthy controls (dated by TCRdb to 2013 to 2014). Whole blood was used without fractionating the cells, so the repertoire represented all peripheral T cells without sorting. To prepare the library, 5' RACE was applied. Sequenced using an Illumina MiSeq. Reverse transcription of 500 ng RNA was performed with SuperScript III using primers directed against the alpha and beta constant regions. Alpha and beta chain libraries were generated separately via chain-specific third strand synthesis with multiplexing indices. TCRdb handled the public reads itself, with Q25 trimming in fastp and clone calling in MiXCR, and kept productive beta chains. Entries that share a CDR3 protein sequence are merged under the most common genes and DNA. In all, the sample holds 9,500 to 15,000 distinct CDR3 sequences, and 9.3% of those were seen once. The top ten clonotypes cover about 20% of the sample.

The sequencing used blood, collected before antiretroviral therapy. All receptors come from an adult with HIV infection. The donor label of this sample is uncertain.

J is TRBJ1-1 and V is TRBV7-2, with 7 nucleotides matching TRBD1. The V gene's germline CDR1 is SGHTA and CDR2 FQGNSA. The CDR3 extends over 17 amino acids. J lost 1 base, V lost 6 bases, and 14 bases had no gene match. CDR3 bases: TGTGCCAGCAGGTCTAACACAGGGGCGAGGACGAACACTGAAGCTTTCTTT. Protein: CASRSNTGARTNTEAFF.

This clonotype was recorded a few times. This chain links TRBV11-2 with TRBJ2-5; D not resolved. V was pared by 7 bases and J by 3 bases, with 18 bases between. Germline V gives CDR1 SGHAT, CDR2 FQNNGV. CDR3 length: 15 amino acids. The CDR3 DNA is TGTGCCAGCACAAAGAGCGCAGGATTCGAAGAGACCCAGTACTTC. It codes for CASTKSAGFEETQYF.

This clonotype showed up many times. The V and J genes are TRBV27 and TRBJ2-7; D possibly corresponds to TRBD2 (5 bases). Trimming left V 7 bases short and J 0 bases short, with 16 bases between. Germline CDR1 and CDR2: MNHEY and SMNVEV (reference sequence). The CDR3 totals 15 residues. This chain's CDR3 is CASKSRRGSSYEQYF. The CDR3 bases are TGTGCCAGCAAATCCCGCCGGGGAAGCTCCTACGAGCAGTACTTC.

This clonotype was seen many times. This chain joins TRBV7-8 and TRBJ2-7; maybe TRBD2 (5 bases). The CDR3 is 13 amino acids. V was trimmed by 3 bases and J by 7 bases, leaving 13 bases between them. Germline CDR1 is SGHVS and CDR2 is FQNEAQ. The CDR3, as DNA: TGTGCCAGCAGCTTGCCCCCCGGGGTTGAGCAGTACTTC. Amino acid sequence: CASSLPPGVEQYF.

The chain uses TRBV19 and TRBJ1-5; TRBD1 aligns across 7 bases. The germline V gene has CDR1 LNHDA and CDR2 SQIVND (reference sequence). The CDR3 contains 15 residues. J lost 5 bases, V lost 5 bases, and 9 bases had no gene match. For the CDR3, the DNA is TGTGCCAGTAGTCCCGCGGTGCAGGGGGATCAGCCCCAGCATTTT. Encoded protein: CASSPAVQGDQPQHF.

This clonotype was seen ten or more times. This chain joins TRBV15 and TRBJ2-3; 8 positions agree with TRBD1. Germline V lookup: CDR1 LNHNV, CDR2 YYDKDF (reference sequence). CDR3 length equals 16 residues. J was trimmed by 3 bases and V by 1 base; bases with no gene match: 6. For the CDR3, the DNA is TGTGCCACCAGCAGAGCCAAGGACAGGGCGACAGATACGCAGTATTTT. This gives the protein CATSRAKDRATDTQYF.

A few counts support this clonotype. DNA for the CDR3: TGTGCCTGGAGTGTATGGGAGGGGACCTCTGGCTACACCTTC. It encodes CAWSVWEGTSGYTF. The gene calls are TRBV30 and TRBJ1-2, with D tentatively TRBD1 (5 bases). Germline V CDR1 and CDR2: GTSNPN, SVGIG (reference sequence). V was cut by 0 bases and J by 7 bases, with 15 bases left in between. This CDR3 is 14 amino acids long. Variable domain in full (rest from reference TRBV30 and TRBJ1-2): SQTIHQWPATLVQPVGSPLSLECTVEGTSNPNLYWYRQAAGRGLQLLFYSVGIGQISSEVPQNLSASRPQDRQFILSSKKLLLSDSGFYLCAWSVWEGTSGYTFGSGTRLTVV.

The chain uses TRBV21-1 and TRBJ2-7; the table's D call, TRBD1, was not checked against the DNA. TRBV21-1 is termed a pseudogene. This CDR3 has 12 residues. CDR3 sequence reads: CARNRVSYEQYF. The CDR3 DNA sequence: TGTGCCAGGAACAGGGTCTCCTACGAGCAGTACTTC.

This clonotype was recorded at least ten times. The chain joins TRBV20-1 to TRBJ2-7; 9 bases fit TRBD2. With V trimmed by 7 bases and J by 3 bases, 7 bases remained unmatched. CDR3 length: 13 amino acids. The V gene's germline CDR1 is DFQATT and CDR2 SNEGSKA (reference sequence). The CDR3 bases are TGCAGTGTTGGGACTAGCTCTTTCTACGAGCAGTACTTC. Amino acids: CSVGTSSFYEQYF.

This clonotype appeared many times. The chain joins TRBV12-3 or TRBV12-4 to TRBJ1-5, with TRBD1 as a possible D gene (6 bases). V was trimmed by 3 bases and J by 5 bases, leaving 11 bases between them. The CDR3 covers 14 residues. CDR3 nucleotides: TGTGCCAGCAGTTTTGGGGGGGCGGATCAGCCCCAGCATTTT. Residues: CASSFGGADQPQHF.

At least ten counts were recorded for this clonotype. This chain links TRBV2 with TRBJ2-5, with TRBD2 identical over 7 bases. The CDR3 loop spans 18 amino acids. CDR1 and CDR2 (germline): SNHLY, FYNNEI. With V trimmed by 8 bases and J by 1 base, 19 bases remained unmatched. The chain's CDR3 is CASGSQVNGGTLQETQYF. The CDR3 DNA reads TGTGCCAGCGGTAGTCAGGTTAACGGGGGGACCCTCCAAGAGACCCAGTACTTC.

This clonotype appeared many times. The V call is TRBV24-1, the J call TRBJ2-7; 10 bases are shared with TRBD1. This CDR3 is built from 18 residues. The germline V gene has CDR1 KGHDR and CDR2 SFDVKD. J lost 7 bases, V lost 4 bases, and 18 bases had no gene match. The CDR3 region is CATSDRGTGEKGALEQYF. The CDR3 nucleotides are TGTGCCACCAGTGACAGAGGGACAGGGGAAAAGGGAGCTTTGGAGCAGTACTTC.

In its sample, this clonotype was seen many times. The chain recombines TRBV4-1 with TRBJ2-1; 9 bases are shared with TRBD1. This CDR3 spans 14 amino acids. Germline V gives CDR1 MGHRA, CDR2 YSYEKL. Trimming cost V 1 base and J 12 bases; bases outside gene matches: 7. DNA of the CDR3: TGCGCCAGCAGCCAAGGGGACAGGGATGGGGGGCAGTTCTTC. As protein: CASSQGDRDGGQFF.

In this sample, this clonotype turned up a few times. The CDR3 reads CASKAGVRAFF. DNA of the CDR3: TGTGCCAGCAAAGCGGGCGTGAGGGCTTTCTTT. J is TRBJ1-1 and V is TRBV13; D remains ambiguous. Germline V lookup: CDR1 PRHDT, CDR2 FYEKMQ (reference sequence). Trimming cost V 7 bases and J 11 bases, with 14 bases left between them. CDR3 size: 11 residues.

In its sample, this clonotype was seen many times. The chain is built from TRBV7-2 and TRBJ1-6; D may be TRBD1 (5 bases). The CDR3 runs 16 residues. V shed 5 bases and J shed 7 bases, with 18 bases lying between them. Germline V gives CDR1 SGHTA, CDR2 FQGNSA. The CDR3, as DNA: TGTGCCAGCAGCCCTGGCGGGGTTCGGGGCAATTCACCCCTCCACTTT. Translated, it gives CASSPGGVRGNSPLHF.

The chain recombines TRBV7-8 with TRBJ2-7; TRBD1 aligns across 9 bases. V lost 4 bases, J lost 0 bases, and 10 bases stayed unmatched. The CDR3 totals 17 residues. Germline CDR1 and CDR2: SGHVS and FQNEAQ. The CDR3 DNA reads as TGTGCCAGCAGCTCGAACAGGGGGCCAAGGAGCTCCTACGAGCAGTACTTC. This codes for CASSSNRGPRSSYEQYF.

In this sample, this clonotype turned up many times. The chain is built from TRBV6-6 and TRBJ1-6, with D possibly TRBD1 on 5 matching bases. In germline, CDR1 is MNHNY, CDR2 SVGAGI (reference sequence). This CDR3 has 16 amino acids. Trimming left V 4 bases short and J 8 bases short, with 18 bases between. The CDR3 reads CASSSSPGGLDSPLHF. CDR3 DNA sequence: TGTGCCAGCAGTTCCTCCCCGGGGGGGTTGGATTCACCCCTCCACTTT.

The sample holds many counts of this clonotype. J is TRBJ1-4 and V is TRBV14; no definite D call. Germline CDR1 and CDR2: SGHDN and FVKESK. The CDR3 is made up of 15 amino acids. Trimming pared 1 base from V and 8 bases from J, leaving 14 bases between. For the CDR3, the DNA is TGTGCCAGCAGCCAAGTTGCCGGGCAAGGCGAAAAACTGTTTTTT. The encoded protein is CASSQVAGQGEKLFF.